Below, 10 T cell receptor beta chains from the same sample are listed, as sequenced in a study of regulatory T cells in long-lasting Graves disease. Library construction for TCR beta used iRepertoire HTBI primers and Arm-PCR of CDR3 regions. TCRdb re-called the multiplex PCR reads through MiXCR, storing one row per CDR3 protein. This table has 400,000 to 500,000 distinct CDR3 sequences, over 20% appearing once. This sample's time point: persistent/refractory GD, antithyroid drugs over 5 years with positive TRAb. The TCR library was prepared using RNA isolated from PBMCs. Specimen: peripheral blood mononuclear cells (PBMCs), collected when the disease was refractory, from a patient treated with antithyroid drugs. The receptors were sampled from a female donor with Graves disease.

The J gene is TRBJ2-1, the V gene TRBV27, with D hard to call. The CDR3 spans 15 residues. V was clipped by 5 bases and J by 6 bases, with 17 bases between them. Germline lookup yields CDR1 MNHEY and CDR2 SMNVEV (reference sequence). The CDR3 sequence: CASSPREPLVNEQFF. The CDR3 coding sequence is TGTGCCAGCAGTCCAAGAGAGCCTTTAGTCAATGAGCAGTTCTTC.

At least ten counts were recorded for this clonotype. This chain connects TRBV3-1 to TRBJ2-7; D is undetermined. The CDR3 has 15 residues. The germline V gene has CDR1 LGHDT and CDR2 YNNKEL (reference sequence). Between the trimmed V and J ends, which lost 1 base and 0 bases, there was a span of 10 bases. The CDR3 loop reads CASSQVSHSSYEQYF. The CDR3 nucleotides are TGTGCCAGCAGCCAAGTCTCTCACAGCTCCTACGAGCAGTACTTC.

The rearrangement joins TRBV5-1 to TRBJ2-1; D is uncertain. With 0 bases removed from V and 8 bases from J, the gap between germline ends came to 15 bases. Per germline, CDR1 SGHRS and CDR2 YFSETQ. The CDR3 totals 15 residues. DNA of the CDR3: TGCGCCAGCAGCTTGGACAGTCCTGCCGGGTATGAGCAGTTCTTC. Protein product: CASSLDSPAGYEQFF.

To note about this clonotype: A much larger clone sits a single nucleotide away, making a read error possible. The V and J genes are TRBV12-3 or TRBV12-4 and TRBJ2-7; tentative D call: TRBD2 (5 bases). CDR3 length: 16 amino acids. V shed 6 bases and J shed 2 bases, with 20 bases lying between them. As DNA, the CDR3 is TGTGCCAGCAGCCAACCTGGGGAGCAGGAAACCTACGAGCAGTACTTC. This gives the protein CASSQPGEQETYEQYF.

This clonotype was seen many times. The CDR3 here is CASSEVGLLIATNEKLFF. Written as DNA, the CDR3 is TGTGCCAGCAGTGAAGTTGGGTTACTAATTGCAACTAATGAAAAACTGTTTTTT. The chain is built from TRBV2 and TRBJ1-4, with unresolved D. Germline CDR1 and CDR2: SNHLY and FYNNEI. The CDR3 covers 18 residues. With 1 base removed from V and 0 bases from J, the gap between germline ends came to 15 bases.

This clonotype has a handful of counts. The genes are TRBV18 and TRBJ2-7, with 8 bases lining up with TRBD1. Germline V CDR1 and CDR2: KGHSH, LQKENI. The CDR3 length is 12 residues. J was trimmed by 9 bases and V by 3 bases; bases with no gene match: 4. Here the CDR3 reads CASSPGDRRQYF. In DNA, the CDR3 is TGTGCCAGCTCACCGGGGGACAGGCGGCAGTACTTC.

The chain carries TRBV20-1 and TRBJ2-7; D uncertain. V lost 0 bases to trimming and J lost 5 bases, with 8 bases between them. The CDR3 is 12 amino acids. In germline, CDR1 is DFQATT, CDR2 SNEGSKA (reference sequence). In nucleotides, the CDR3 is TGCAGTGCTAGAGATACCGGGCACGAGCAGTACTTC. It yields the protein CSARDTGHEQYF.

Many counts were recorded for this clonotype. V usage is TRBV7-2 and J usage is TRBJ2-4; no reliable D call. The CDR3 has 14 residues. Deletions cut 3 bases from V and 0 bases from J, with 6 bases between. Germline values: CDR1 SGHTA, CDR2 FQGNSA. CDR3 amino acids: CASSFELAKNIQYF. CDR3 sequence (DNA): TGTGCCAGCAGCTTCGAACTAGCCAAAAACATTCAGTACTTC.

This clonotype was picked up many times. The chain couples TRBV12-3 or TRBV12-4 to TRBJ2-5; a weak D match, TRBD2 (6 bases). The CDR3 runs 14 residues. The V and J ends lost 5 bases and 2 bases respectively, with 12 bases between them. The CDR3 coding sequence is TGTGCCAGCAGTCCTCAAAGCGGGCAAGAGACCCAGTACTTC. It specifies CASSPQSGQETQYF.

This chain links TRBV24-1 with TRBJ1-5; a possible D gene is TRBD1 (5 bases). The V gene's germline CDR1 is KGHDR and CDR2 SFDVKD. The germline V and J ends were trimmed by 6 bases and 7 bases, with 12 bases remaining between them. This CDR3 is 13 amino acids long. CDR3 sequence reads: CATSYKEGQPQHF. DNA for the CDR3: TGTGCCACCAGTTATAAAGAGGGGCAGCCCCAGCATTTT.